This T cell receptor (beta chain) was recovered during a study of radiation and T cells in renal cell carcinoma. General study points: From baseline, blood top tumor clonotypes peaked at 2 weeks post-radiation.

Regarding time point: blood 4 weeks post-SBRT, at nephrectomy. Documented treatment: 15 Gy SBRT to primary tumor, nephrectomy 4 weeks later. Worth noting for this clone: The antigen is not known.

Germline CDR1 is GTSNPN and CDR2 is SVGIG (reference sequence). V was trimmed by 3 bases and J by 3 bases, leaving 24 bases between them. The CDR3 is made up of 17 amino acids. Using immunoSEQ multiplex PCR, the repertoire was profiled, and TCRdb retains in-frame clones only, with some absent. The sample yields 30,000 to 40,000 clones, approximately 81% seen once. The sequence came from a man in his sixties with renal cell carcinoma. The sample consisted of blood, taken from a patient whose treatment included radiotherapy and nephrectomy. The genes are TRBV30 and TRBJ2-7; D may be TRBD1 (6 bases). As DNA, the CDR3 is TGTGCCTGGAGCCGGACAGTAGTCTCCGGAATACTCTACGAGCAGTACTTC. This gives the protein CAWSRTVVSGILYEQYF.